Presented here are 15 T cell receptor beta chains from one specimen sequenced in a study of blood T cell repertoires in COVID-19. Produced via immunoSEQ multiplex PCR; TCRdb's table is partial and in-frame only. This table holds fewer than 120,000 clones, roughly 82% found once. The sequenced sample consisted of peripheral blood. These receptors were collected from a woman aged 60-75 years with acute or convalescent COVID-19.

This chain uses TRBV4-3 with TRBJ2-7, with D tentatively TRBD1 (6 bases). V was cut by 0 bases and J by 5 bases, with 14 bases left in between. Germline-derived CDR1 and CDR2 are LGHNA and YSLEER. The CDR3 consists of 15 residues. CDR3 sequence: CASSQEFRGLDEQYF. The CDR3 nucleotides are TGCGCCAGCAGCCAAGAGTTCAGGGGCCTAGACGAGCAGTACTTC.

J is TRBJ2-1 and V is TRBV5-1; 14 bases are shared with TRBD2. The trim removed 4 bases at V and 5 bases at J, leaving 14 bases unmatched. The CDR3 runs to 19 residues. Germline V gene data show CDR1 as SGHRS and CDR2 as YFSETQ. In DNA, the CDR3 is TGCGCCAGCAGCATGACGTGGACTAGCGGGGGGCCGGGCGACAATGAGCAGTTCTTC. This encodes CASSMTWTSGGPGDNEQFF.

The gene calls are TRBV6-5 and TRBJ2-7; D gene ambiguous. The CDR3 consists of 13 residues. Germline V gives CDR1 MNHEY, CDR2 SVGAGI. Deletions cut 8 bases from V and 5 bases from J, with 16 bases between. The CDR3 coding sequence is TGTGCCAGCGGTTCCCTTACTTCCGACGAGCAGTACTTC. Translating it yields CASGSLTSDEQYF.

This chain connects TRBV7-9 to TRBJ1-2, with D perhaps matching TRBD1 (5 bases). Trimming took 5 bases from V and 1 from J, leaving 14 bases between them. The CDR3 consists of 15 residues. CDR1 is SEHNR, CDR2 FQNEAQ, per germline (reference sequence). Written as DNA, the CDR3 is TGTGCCAGCAGCCGACCAAGACAGCTTAACTATGGCTACACCTTC. Translating it yields CASSRPRQLNYGYTF.

The chain combines TRBV24-1 with TRBJ1-2; 8 bases match TRBD1. The CDR3 runs to 15 residues. CDR1 and CDR2 from the germline V gene are KGHDR and SFDVKD. Trimming removed 4 bases from V and 4 bases from J; junction bases left unmatched: 7. The CDR3 DNA is TGTGCCACCAGTGAAGGTGGACAGGGCGTCTATGGCTACACCTTC. Translating it yields CATSEGGQGVYGYTF.

A word on this clone: In this CDR3 the conserved last residue, phenylalanine or tryptophan, is missing, so a read error is likely. J is TRBJ1-6 and V is TRBV6-1, with D uncertain. The V gene lost 0 bases and the J gene lost 7 bases, with 13 bases spanning the gap. This CDR3 spans 16 amino acids. Per the germline V gene, CDR1 is MNHNS and CDR2 is SASEGT. DNA of the CDR3: TGTGCCAGCAGTGAAGCCTGGCAGGCCTCGAATTCACCCCTCCACCTT. It specifies CASSEAWQASNSPLHL.

The rearrangement uses TRBV10-3 and TRBJ2-7, with D tentatively TRBD2 (6 bases). The CDR3 is 12 residues long. Trimming cost V 6 bases and J 3 bases, with 9 bases left between them. The V gene's germline CDR1 is ENHRY and CDR2 SYGVKD. The CDR3, as DNA: TGTGCCATCAGCGGGAGAGACTACGAGCAGTACTTC. Translation: CAISGRDYEQYF.

The chain joins TRBV10-3 to TRBJ2-3, with a weak D call TRBD2 (7 bases). CDR3 length equals 17 residues. Germline CDR1 and CDR2: ENHRY and SYGVKD. V dropped 0 bases and J dropped 1 base, with 14 bases sitting between them. CDR3 in amino acids: CAISESRGGKGTDTQYF. The CDR3 DNA sequence: TGTGCCATCAGTGAGTCGAGGGGGGGCAAAGGCACAGATACGCAGTATTTT.

V and J are TRBV5-1 and TRBJ2-7; D is possibly TRBD1 (6 bases). Between the trimmed V and J ends, which lost 1 base and 0 bases, there was a span of 14 bases. Germline loops: CDR1 SGHRS, CDR2 YFSETQ. CDR3 size: 16 residues. CDR3 sequence reads: CASSLRSGQSSYEQYF. CDR3 DNA sequence: TGCGCCAGCAGCTTGCGAAGCGGACAGAGCTCCTACGAGCAGTACTTC.

This clone showed up just a few times. The chain joins TRBV19 to TRBJ1-1; 8 bases are shared with TRBD1. The CDR3 is made up of 16 amino acids. Per the germline V gene, CDR1 is LNHDA and CDR2 is SQIVND (reference sequence). With V trimmed by 3 bases and J by 7 bases, 13 bases remained unmatched. CDR3 DNA: TGTGCCAGTAGTATGTACCCTCCCCTGACAGGGGATGAAGCTTTCTTT. It codes for CASSMYPPLTGDEAFF. Full variable domain (remainder filled in from reference TRBV19 and TRBJ1-1): DGGITQSPKYLFRKEGQNVTLSCEQNLNHDAMYWYRQDPGQGLRLIYYSQIVNDFQKGDIAEGYSVSREKKESFPLTVTSAQKNPTAFYLCASSMYPPLTGDEAFFGQGTRLTVV.

The CDR3 loop is CASSSGTSGGKTQYF. DNA of the CDR3: TGTGCCAGCAGCTCGGGGACTAGCGGGGGCAAGACCCAGTACTTC. The rearrangement uses TRBV7-6 and TRBJ2-5, with 14 bases identical to TRBD2. From germline, CDR1 is SGHVS and CDR2 FNYEAQ. J was trimmed by 6 bases and V by 4 bases; bases with no gene match: 4. This CDR3 spans 15 amino acids.

The chain employs TRBV9 and TRBJ1-2, with 9 bases matching TRBD1. The V and J ends lost 2 bases and 7 bases, in that order; junction bases with no gene match: 6. From germline, CDR1 is SGDLS and CDR2 YYNGEE. The length of the CDR3 is 14 residues. The CDR3 sequence is CASSVGTGKSGYTF. In nucleotides, the CDR3 is TGTGCCAGCAGCGTGGGGACAGGGAAAAGTGGCTACACCTTC.

In its sample, this clone was seen once. V usage is TRBV15 and J usage is TRBJ1-1; D gene ambiguous. This CDR3 is 15 amino acids long. Germline CDR1 reads LNHNV; CDR2 reads YYDKDF (reference sequence). The V end lost 0 bases, the J end lost 5 bases, and 13 bases lay between the germline ends. The CDR3 coding sequence is TGTGCCACCAGCAGAGATCCCGGCGCGGGGACTGAAGCTTTCTTT. It yields the protein CATSRDPGAGTEAFF.

J is TRBJ2-7 and V is TRBV18; tentatively, D is TRBD1 (5 bases). This CDR3 has 15 amino acids. Trimming shortened V by 2 bases and J by 4 bases, and 15 bases separated the two germline ends. Per the germline V gene, CDR1 is KGHSH and CDR2 is LQKENI. The CDR3 is CASSPATEFVYEQYF. CDR3 nucleotide sequence: TGTGCCAGCTCACCAGCGACAGAATTTGTGTACGAGCAGTACTTC.

The V gene is TRBV28, the J gene TRBJ2-4, with a weak D call TRBD2 (7 bases). The CDR3 sequence is 14 residues long. CDR1 and CDR2 (germline): MDHEN, SYDVKM. The V end lost 5 bases, the J end lost 5 bases, and 13 bases lay between the germline ends. CDR3 nucleotide sequence: TGTGCCAGCAGTGAGGGGGGGATTCAAAACATTCAGTACTTC. This translates into CASSEGGIQNIQYF.